Sequencing of this T cell receptor (beta chain) was carried out in a study of beta chain features in type 1 diabetes. General study findings and limits: In type 1 diabetes patients, VDJ junctions had fewer insertions; deletions at these junctions were more frequent. Shorter TCRB CDR3s, moderately but significantly so, were found in Type 1 diabetes patients in all four CD4+ subsets. Here, the possible influence of HLA type (on TCRB rearrangement) remained unresolved.

cDNA synthesis used the whole RNA isolate, giving expressed TCRB sequences. Using immunoSEQ multiplex PCR, the repertoire was profiled, and TCRdb retains in-frame clones only, with some absent. The data hold 160,000 or so clones, with less than 9.5% observed a single time. Without exception, sorted populations had purity beyond 95%. Details on this clone: What it recognizes is unknown. An end of the junction does not agree with germline; a read error may underlie this.

CDR1 is SGHAT and CDR2 is FQNNGV in the germline V gene. This CDR3 contains 12 residues. V usage is TRBV11-2 and J usage is TRBJ2-7, with 12 bases fitting TRBD1. The source is a woman between 18 and 30 years old in good health. The sequenced sample was central memory CD4+ T cells from blood. Written as DNA, the CDR3 is TGTGCCAGCAGCCGTGGGACAGGGGGCGCGAACTTC. Translating it yields CASSRGTGGANF.